Below, 21 T cell receptor beta chains from the same sample are listed, as sequenced in a study of Tregs in tolerant kidney transplant recipients. The repertoire was sequenced with immunoSEQ multiplex PCR; TCRdb's copy has only in-frame clones and lacks some. This sample has approximately 44,000 clones, with about 95% found just once. No antigen has been identified for these receptors. Input material: Tregs from blood cultured with allogeneic cells. The receptors shown here come from a human donor in good health.

The chain links TRBV6-6 to TRBJ2-3; D might be TRBD1 (5 bases). Deletions cut 5 bases from V and 4 bases from J, with 10 bases between. Per germline, CDR1 MNHNY and CDR2 SVGAGI (reference sequence). The CDR3 spans 13 residues. The CDR3 spells CASSLKGADTQYF. CDR3 bases: TGTGCCAGCAGTCTTAAAGGGGCAGATACGCAGTATTTT.

This chain connects TRBV7-9 to TRBJ2-1; D may be TRBD2 (6 bases). The CDR3 runs 14 residues. The V gene's germline CDR1 is SEHNR and CDR2 FQNEAQ (reference sequence). Trimming shortened V by 5 bases and J by 7 bases, and 15 bases separated the two germline ends. DNA of the CDR3: TGTGCCAGCAGCCCGTCCGGTGGGGGGAATGAGCAGTTCTTC. It yields the protein CASSPSGGGNEQFF.

The CDR3 nucleotides are TGTGCCAGCAGCTTCCGGGACAGGGACTACGAGCAGTACTTC. Encoded protein: CASSFRDRDYEQYF. The gene calls are TRBV5-4 and TRBJ2-7; 9 bases match TRBD1. The ends lost 2 bases at V and 3 bases at J; junction bases unmatched: 3. This CDR3 has 14 residues. Germline V gives CDR1 SGHNT, CDR2 YYREEE (reference sequence).

This clone was detected once. This chain uses TRBV11-2 with TRBJ2-7; D ambiguous. Per the germline V gene, CDR1 is SGHAT and CDR2 is FQNNGV. The CDR3 is 11 residues long. V was trimmed by 5 bases and J by 12 bases, leaving 14 bases between them. CDR3 nucleotide sequence: TGTGCCAGCAGCCTAAGAGAGGTCCTGTACTTC. Encoded protein: CASSLREVLYF.

This chain joins TRBV2 and TRBJ2-3, with 9 bases fitting TRBD1. V shed 5 bases and J 4 bases; nucleotides not matched to a gene: 7. CDR3 length: 15 amino acids. Germline V gene data show CDR1 as SNHLY and CDR2 as FYNNEI. The chain's CDR3 is CASSQTGGGPDTQYF. The CDR3 coding sequence is TGTGCCAGCAGTCAGACAGGGGGAGGCCCAGATACGCAGTATTTT.

The chain carries TRBV18 and TRBJ2-2; 12 bases map to TRBD1. The CDR3 consists of 17 residues. The V segment lost 6 bases and the J segment 6 bases; nucleotides outside the gene matches: 11. CDR1 KGHSH and CDR2 LQKENI come from the germline V gene. CDR3 protein: CASSSLPGQGASGELFF. CDR3 DNA: TGTGCCAGCTCGTCCTTACCGGGACAGGGGGCGTCCGGGGAGCTGTTTTTT.

The chain couples TRBV2 to TRBJ2-4; TRBD1 aligns across 10 bases. Germline lookup yields CDR1 SNHLY and CDR2 FYNNEI. CDR3 length: 16 amino acids. The V segment lost 0 bases and the J segment 8 bases; nucleotides outside the gene matches: 7. CDR3 bases: TGTGCCAGCAGTGAAGCGACAGGGGGCGCGGGATACATTCAGTACTTC. This gives the protein CASSEATGGAGYIQYF.

This clone has only one observation. V gene TRBV5-4 combines with J gene TRBJ2-1; 11 bases align to TRBD2. The V segment lost 5 bases and the J segment 2 bases; nucleotides outside the gene matches: 0. CDR1 is SGHNT, CDR2 YYREEE, per germline (reference sequence). The CDR3 totals 14 residues. The CDR3, as DNA: TGTGCCAGCAGACTAGCGGGAGCCTACAATGAGCAGTTCTTC. This codes for CASRLAGAYNEQFF.

The gene calls are TRBV25-1 and TRBJ2-5, with 9 bases matching TRBD1. This CDR3 comprises 14 residues. V lost 8 bases and J lost 4; bases outside the gene matches: 8. Germline lookup yields CDR1 MGHDK and CDR2 SYGVNS. The DNA for the CDR3 is TGTGCCAGCCTTGGGGGACAGGGCATAGAGACCCAGTACTTC. It yields the protein CASLGGQGIETQYF. The full variable domain, rest sourced from reference TRBV25-1 and TRBJ2-5, is EADIYQTPRYLVIGTGKKITLECSQTMGHDKMYWYQQDPGMELHLIHYSYGVNSTEKGDLSSESTVSRIRTEHFPLTLESARPSHTSQYLCASLGGQGIETQYFGPGTRLLVL.

The rearrangement uses TRBV15 and TRBJ2-5, with D possibly being TRBD1 (5 bases). CDR3 length: 15 residues. V was shortened by 4 bases and J by 4 bases, with 16 bases between the two germline ends. Germline V gene data show CDR1 as LNHNV and CDR2 as YYDKDF (reference sequence). The CDR3: CATSTGLGRIETQYF. CDR3 sequence (DNA): TGTGCCACCAGCACCGGCCTGGGGCGGATAGAGACCCAGTACTTC.

The CDR3: CATSRANSGANVLTF. Written as DNA, the CDR3 is TGTGCCACCAGCAGGGCAAACTCTGGGGCCAACGTCCTGACTTTC. The chain combines TRBV15 with TRBJ2-6, with D unresolved. The CDR3 covers 15 residues. Germline CDR1 reads LNHNV; CDR2 reads YYDKDF (reference sequence). V dropped 3 bases and J dropped 0 bases, with 6 bases sitting between them.

The rearrangement joins TRBV2 to TRBJ1-2; weak D call: TRBD1 (5 bases). V was trimmed by 1 base and J by 4 bases, leaving 7 bases between them. CDR1 and CDR2 from the germline V gene are SNHLY and FYNNEI. CDR3 length equals 13 residues. The CDR3 DNA reads TGTGCCAGCAGTGAAGAGACAGCCTATGGCTACACCTTC. It translates to CASSEETAYGYTF.

A single count supports this clone. In the same sample, other DNA sequences code for this CDR3. V usage is TRBV5-4 and J usage is TRBJ2-7; TRBD2 aligns across 9 bases. This CDR3 is 15 amino acids long. V gave up 3 bases and J gave up 7 bases; unmatched junction bases: 11. Germline values: CDR1 SGHNT, CDR2 YYREEE (reference sequence). This CDR3 reads CASSSGLAGVGEQYF. The CDR3 DNA sequence: TGTGCCAGCAGCTCGGGACTAGCAGGAGTGGGTGAGCAGTACTTC.

The chain couples TRBV4-1 to TRBJ2-1, with 15 nucleotides matching TRBD2. Germline V lookup: CDR1 MGHRA, CDR2 YSYEKL. The CDR3 consists of 18 residues. Unmatched junction bases numbered 10, after V lost 2 bases and J lost 8 bases. This chain's CDR3 is CASSQPLRTSGGADEQFF. DNA for the CDR3: TGCGCCAGCAGCCAACCTCTCCGGACTAGCGGGGGGGCCGATGAGCAGTTCTTC.

The chain uses TRBV7-9 and TRBJ1-2; D might be TRBD1 (6 bases). V lost 4 bases and J lost 8, with 11 bases in between. This CDR3 contains 12 residues. Germline CDR1 SEHNR, CDR2 FQNEAQ (reference sequence). The DNA of the CDR3 is TGTGCCAGCAGCTCGCGGACAGAAGGCTACACCTTC. It encodes CASSSRTEGYTF.

This clone has only a few counts. The chain couples TRBV18 to TRBJ2-7, with 10 bases aligning to TRBD1. The CDR3 covers 16 residues. With 3 bases clipped from V and 1 base from J, the junction kept 6 bases outside the gene matches. Looked up from germline, CDR1 is KGHSH and CDR2 is LQKENI. CDR3 bases: TGTGCCAGCTCACCGCGGCGGACAGGGGGGTCCTACGAGCAGTACTTC. Its translation: CASSPRRTGGSYEQYF.

The chain joins TRBV9 to TRBJ1-2; D unresolved. V was pared by 0 bases and J by 8 bases, with 17 bases between. Per the germline V gene, CDR1 is SGDLS and CDR2 is YYNGEE. The CDR3 consists of 15 residues. CDR3 coding DNA: TGTGCCAGCAGCGTAGATTCCTTTTTTCCGGGGGGCTACACCTTC. It codes for CASSVDSFFPGGYTF.

The rearrangement uses TRBV19 and TRBJ1-5, with 9 nucleotides matching TRBD1. Germline CDR1 reads LNHDA; CDR2 reads SQIVND (reference sequence). This CDR3 is 15 amino acids long. V gave up 7 bases and J gave up 5 bases; unmatched junction bases: 9. The CDR3 nucleotides are TGTGCCAGTACTCCGACAGGGGGGAACTATCAGCCCCAGCATTTT. It yields the protein CASTPTGGNYQPQHF.

This clone appeared a single time. J is TRBJ2-1 and V is TRBV4-1; 10 positions agree with TRBD2. The CDR3 has 17 amino acids. CDR1 and CDR2 (germline): MGHRA, YSYEKL. V was clipped by 2 bases and J by 3 bases; unmatched bases: 7. CDR3 nucleotides: TGCGCCAGCAGCCAACATCTAGCGGGAGAGAGCTACAATGAGCAGTTCTTC. It codes for CASSQHLAGESYNEQFF.

V is TRBV5-8 and J is TRBJ1-2; the match to TRBD1 covers 8 bases. The ends lost 5 bases at V and 3 bases at J; junction bases unmatched: 3. From germline, CDR1 is SGHTS and CDR2 YDEGEE. The CDR3 extends over 13 amino acids. The CDR3 loop is CASRAGQDYGYTF. In nucleotides, the CDR3 is TGTGCCAGCAGGGCGGGACAGGACTATGGCTACACCTTC.

The J gene is TRBJ2-7, the V gene TRBV7-3; D assignment may be TRBD1 or TRBD2 (5 bases each). The V end was cut by 5 bases, the J end by 4 bases, with 18 bases between. Germline CDR1 is SGHTA and CDR2 is FQGTGA. This CDR3 comprises 15 residues. Here the CDR3 reads CASSVTAGGSYEQYF. In nucleotides, the CDR3 is TGTGCCAGCAGCGTGACAGCCGGAGGATCGTACGAGCAGTACTTC.